The 2 T cell receptor beta chains in this list originate from one sample, sequenced in a study of Graves' ophthalmopathy and Graves' hyperthyroidism. Beta-chain TCR CDR3 regions were amplified from RNA transcripts. In the first round, RT-PCR was carried out with HTBI primers, and a multiplex PCR formed the second round. TCRdb fed the multiplex PCR reads into MiXCR, producing one record per CDR3 protein. The profile shows about 550,000 distinct CDR3 sequences, less than 40% of them singletons. Sequencing was performed on peripheral blood or thyroid tissue (not recorded which). Receptors originate from an adult man with Graves' hyperthyroidism.

Many counts were recorded for this clonotype. The CDR3 DNA is TGTGCCAGCAGCTTAATTTCAGGGGTCGCCGCCGGGGAGCTGTTTTTT. Protein: CASSLISGVAAGELFF. This chain links TRBV7-3 with TRBJ2-2, with D maybe TRBD1 (6 bases). Germline V CDR1 and CDR2: SGHTA, FQGTGA. V lost 1 base and J 6 bases, leaving 15 bases between the germline ends. The CDR3 sequence is 16 residues long.

The chain is built from TRBV20-1 and TRBJ1-2; D possibly corresponds to TRBD1 (5 bases). Germline CDR1 reads DFQATT; CDR2 reads SNEGSKA (reference sequence). V shed 5 bases and J shed 4 bases, with 17 bases lying between them. The length of the CDR3 is 14 residues. The CDR3 loop is CSAPQGELGYGYTF. As DNA, the CDR3 is TGCAGTGCTCCCCAAGGGGAACTAGGCTATGGCTACACCTTC.